This T cell receptor beta chain was captured in a study of T cells in localized non-small cell lung cancer. Study-wide results and caveats: Sequencing covered just one tumor region, so heterogeneity cannot be ruled out. Uninvolved adjacent lung had higher T cell clonality than tumor and all other tissues. Among blood samples, higher T cell density accompanied longer overall survival.

Sequencing was performed with immunoSEQ multiplex PCR; in TCRdb, only in-frame clones are kept and a portion is missing. The sample consists of over 45,000 clones, roughly 89% of them appearing once. Remarks on this clone: As yet, its antigen is unknown.

V was shortened by 6 bases and J by 6 bases, with 11 bases between the two germline ends. CDR3 size: 13 residues. Germline CDR1 is LNHDA and CDR2 is SQIVND (reference sequence). The chain carries TRBV19 and TRBJ1-4, with a possible D match to TRBD1 (5 bases). The input for sequencing was peripheral blood, taken before any cancer treatment. The source is a man aged 35-75 years with stage I squamous cell lung carcinoma. The CDR3, as DNA: TGTGCCAGTAGGGCTCAAGGGGATGAAAAACTGTTTTTT. Translated: CASRAQGDEKLFF.